This TCR beta chain was documented in a study of early T cells in non-severe SARS-CoV-2 infection. Whole-study context: Unpaired chains resulted from sequencing bulk RNA of unsorted whole blood.

This clonotype was found many times. Antigen specificity is unknown. The protocol attached unique molecular identifiers to individual cDNA molecules. TCRdb re-called the 5' RACE reads with MiXCR, one entry per CDR3 protein. Of more than 55,000 distinct CDR3 sequences in the sample, around 5.7% are singletons; the top ten hold about 3.4%. The CDR3 has 13 residues. The germline V gene has CDR1 LNHNV and CDR2 YYDKDF (reference sequence). V was trimmed by 1 base and J by 1 base, leaving 1 base between them. Study results and caveats: Sequences matched to VDJdb favored anti-spike CD8 responses, while private and CD4 specificities were missed.

V usage is TRBV15 and J usage is TRBJ2-2; no clear D. The receptor's source is an adult who was a healthcare worker with PCR-confirmed SARS-CoV-2 infection or an uninfected control (not recorded which). The material was whole blood, obtained at baseline. The CDR3 DNA reads TGTGCCACCAGCAGAGGGAACACCGGGGAGCTGTTTTTT. Translation gives CATSRGNTGELFF. The whole variable domain, remainder taken from reference TRBV15 and TRBJ2-2, is DAMVIQNPRYQVTQFGKPVTLSCSQTLNHNVMYWYQQKSSQAPKLLFHYYDKDFNNEADTPDNFQSRRPNTSFCFLDIRSPGLGDTAMYLCATSRGNTGELFFGEGSRLTVL.